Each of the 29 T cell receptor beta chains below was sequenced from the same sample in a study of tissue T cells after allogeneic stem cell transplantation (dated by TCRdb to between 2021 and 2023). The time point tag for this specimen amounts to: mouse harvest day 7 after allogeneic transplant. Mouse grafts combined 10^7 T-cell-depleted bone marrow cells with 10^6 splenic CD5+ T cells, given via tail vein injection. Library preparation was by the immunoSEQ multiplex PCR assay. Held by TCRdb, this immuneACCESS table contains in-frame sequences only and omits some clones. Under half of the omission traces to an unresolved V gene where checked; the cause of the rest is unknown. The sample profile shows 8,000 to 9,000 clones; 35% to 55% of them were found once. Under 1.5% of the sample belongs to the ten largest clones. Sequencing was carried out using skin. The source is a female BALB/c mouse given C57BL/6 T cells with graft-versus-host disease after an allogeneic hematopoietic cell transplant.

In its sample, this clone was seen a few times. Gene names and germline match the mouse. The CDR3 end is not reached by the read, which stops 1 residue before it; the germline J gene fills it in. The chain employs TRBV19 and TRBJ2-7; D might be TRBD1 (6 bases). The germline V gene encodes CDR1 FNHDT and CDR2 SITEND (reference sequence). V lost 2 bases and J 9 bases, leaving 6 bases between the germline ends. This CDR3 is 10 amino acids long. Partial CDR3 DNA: TGTGCCAGCAGTATCAGGGGACAGTAC. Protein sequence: CASSIRGQY. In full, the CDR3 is CASSIRGQYF. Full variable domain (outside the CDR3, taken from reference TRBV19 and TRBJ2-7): GGIITQTPKFLIGQEGQKLTLKCQQNFNHDTMYWYRQDSGKGLRLIYYSITENDLQKGDLSEGYDASREKKSSFSLTVTSAQKNEMAVFLCASSIRGQYFGPGTRLTVL.

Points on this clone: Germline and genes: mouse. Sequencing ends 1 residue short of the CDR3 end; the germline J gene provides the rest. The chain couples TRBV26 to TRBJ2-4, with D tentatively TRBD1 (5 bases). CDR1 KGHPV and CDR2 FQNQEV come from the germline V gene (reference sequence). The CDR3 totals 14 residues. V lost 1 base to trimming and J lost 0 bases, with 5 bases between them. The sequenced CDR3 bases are TGTGCCAGCAGTCTGTGGACAAGTCAAAACACCTTGTAC. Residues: CASSLWTSQNTLY. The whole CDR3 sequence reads CASSLWTSQNTLYF.

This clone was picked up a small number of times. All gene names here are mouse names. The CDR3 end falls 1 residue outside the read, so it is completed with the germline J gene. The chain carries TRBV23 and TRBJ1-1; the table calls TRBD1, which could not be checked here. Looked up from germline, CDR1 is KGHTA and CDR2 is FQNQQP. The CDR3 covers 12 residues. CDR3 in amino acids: CSSSQTGTEVFF. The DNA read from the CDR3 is TGCTCCAGCAGTCAAACAGGGACAGAAGTCTTC.

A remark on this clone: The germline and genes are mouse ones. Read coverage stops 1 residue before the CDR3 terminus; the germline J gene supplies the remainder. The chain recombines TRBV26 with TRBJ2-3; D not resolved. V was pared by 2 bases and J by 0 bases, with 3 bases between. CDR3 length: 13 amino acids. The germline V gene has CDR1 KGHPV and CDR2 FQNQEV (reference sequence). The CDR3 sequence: CASSLPSAETLYF. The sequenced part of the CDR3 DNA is TGTGCCAGCAGTCTGCCGAGTGCAGAAACGCTGTAT.

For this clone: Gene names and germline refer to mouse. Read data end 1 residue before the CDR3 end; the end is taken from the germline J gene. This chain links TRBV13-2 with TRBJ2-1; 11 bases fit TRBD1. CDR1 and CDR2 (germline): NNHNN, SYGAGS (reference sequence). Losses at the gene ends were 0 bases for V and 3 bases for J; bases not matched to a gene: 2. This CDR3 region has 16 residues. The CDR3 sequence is CASGDAGTGGYAEQFF. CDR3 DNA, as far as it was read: TGTGCCAGCGGTGATGCTGGGACAGGGGGCTATGCTGAGCAGTTC.

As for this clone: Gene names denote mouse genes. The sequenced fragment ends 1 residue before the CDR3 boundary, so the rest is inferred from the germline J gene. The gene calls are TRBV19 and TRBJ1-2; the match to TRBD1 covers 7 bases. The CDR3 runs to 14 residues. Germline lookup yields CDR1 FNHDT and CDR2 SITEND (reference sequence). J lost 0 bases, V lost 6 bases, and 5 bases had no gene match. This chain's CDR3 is CASTLGTANSDYTF. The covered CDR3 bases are TGTGCCAGCACCCTCGGGACAGCAAACTCCGACTACACC.

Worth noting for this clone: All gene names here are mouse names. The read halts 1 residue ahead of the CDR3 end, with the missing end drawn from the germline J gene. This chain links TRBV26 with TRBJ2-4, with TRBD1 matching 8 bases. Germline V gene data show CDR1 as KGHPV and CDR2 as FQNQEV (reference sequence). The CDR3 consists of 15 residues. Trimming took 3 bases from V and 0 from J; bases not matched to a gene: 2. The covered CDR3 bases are TGTGCCAGCAGTCTCCAGGGGGCTAGTCAAAACACCTTGTAC. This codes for CASSLQGASQNTLY. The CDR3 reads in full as CASSLQGASQNTLYF.

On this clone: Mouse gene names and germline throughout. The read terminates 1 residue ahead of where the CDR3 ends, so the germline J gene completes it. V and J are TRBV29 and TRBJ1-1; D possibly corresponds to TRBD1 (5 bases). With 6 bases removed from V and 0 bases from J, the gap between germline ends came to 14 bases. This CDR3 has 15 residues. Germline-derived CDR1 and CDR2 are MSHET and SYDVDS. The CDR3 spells CASRPQDKSNTEVFF. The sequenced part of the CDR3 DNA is TGTGCTAGCAGGCCCCAGGACAAATCAAACACAGAAGTCTTC.

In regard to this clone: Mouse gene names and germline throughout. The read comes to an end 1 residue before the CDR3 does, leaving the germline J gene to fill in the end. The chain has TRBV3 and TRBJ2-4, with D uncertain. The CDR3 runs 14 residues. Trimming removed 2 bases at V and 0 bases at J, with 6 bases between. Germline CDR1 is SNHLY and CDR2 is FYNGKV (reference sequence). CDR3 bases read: TGTGCCAGCAGCTTAAGACAAAGTCAAAACACCTTGTAC. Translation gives CASSLRQSQNTLY. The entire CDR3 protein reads CASSLRQSQNTLYF.

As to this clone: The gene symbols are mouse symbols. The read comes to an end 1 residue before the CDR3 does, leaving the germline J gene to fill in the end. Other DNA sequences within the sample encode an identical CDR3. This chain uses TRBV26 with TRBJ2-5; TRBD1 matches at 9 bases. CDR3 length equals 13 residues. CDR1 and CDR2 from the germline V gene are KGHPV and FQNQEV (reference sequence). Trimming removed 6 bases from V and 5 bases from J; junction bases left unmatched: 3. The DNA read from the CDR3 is TGTGCCAGCAGGGGGACAGGGAGAGACACCCAGTAC. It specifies CASRGTGRDTQY. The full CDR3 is CASRGTGRDTQYF.

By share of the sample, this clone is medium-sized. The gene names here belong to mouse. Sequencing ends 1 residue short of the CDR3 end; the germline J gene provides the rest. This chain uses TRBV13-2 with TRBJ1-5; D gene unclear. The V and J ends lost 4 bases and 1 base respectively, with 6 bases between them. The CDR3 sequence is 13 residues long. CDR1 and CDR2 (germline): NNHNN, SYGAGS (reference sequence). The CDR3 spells CASGPGNNQAPLF. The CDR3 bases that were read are TGTGCCAGCGGTCCTGGGAACAACCAGGCTCCGCTT.

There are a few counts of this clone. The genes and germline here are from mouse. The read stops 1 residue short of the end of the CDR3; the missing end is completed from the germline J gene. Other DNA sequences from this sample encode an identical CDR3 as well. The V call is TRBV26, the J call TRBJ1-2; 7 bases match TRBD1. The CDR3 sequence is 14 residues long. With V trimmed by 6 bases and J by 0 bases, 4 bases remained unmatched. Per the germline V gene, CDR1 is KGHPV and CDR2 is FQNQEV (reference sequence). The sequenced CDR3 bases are TGTGCCAGCAGCCGACAGGGTGCAAACTCCGACTACACC. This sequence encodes CASSRQGANSDYT. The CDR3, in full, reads CASSRQGANSDYTF. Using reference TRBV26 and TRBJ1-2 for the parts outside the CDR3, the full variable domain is NSKVIQTPRYLVKGQGQKAKMRCIPEKGHPVVFWYQQNKNNEFKFLINFQNQEVLQQIDMTEKRFSAECPSNSPCSLEIQSSEAGDSALYLCASSRQGANSDYTFGSGTRLLVI.

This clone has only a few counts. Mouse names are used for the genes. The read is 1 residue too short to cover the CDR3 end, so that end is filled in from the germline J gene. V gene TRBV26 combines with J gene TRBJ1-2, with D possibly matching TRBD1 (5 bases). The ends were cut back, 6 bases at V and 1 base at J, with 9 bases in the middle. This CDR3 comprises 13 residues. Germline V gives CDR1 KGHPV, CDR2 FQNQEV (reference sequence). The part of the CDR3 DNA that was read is TGTGCCAGCAGCGTTGACAGAAACTCCGACTACACC. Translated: CASSVDRNSDYT. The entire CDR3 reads CASSVDRNSDYTF. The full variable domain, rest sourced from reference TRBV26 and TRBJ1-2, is NSKVIQTPRYLVKGQGQKAKMRCIPEKGHPVVFWYQQNKNNEFKFLINFQNQEVLQQIDMTEKRFSAECPSNSPCSLEIQSSEAGDSALYLCASSVDRNSDYTFGSGTRLLVI.

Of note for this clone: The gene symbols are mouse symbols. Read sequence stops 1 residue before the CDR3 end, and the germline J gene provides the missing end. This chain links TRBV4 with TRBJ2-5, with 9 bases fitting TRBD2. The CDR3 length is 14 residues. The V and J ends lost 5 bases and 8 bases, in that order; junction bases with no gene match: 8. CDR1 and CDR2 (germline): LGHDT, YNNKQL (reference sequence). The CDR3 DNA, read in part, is TGTGCCAGCAGCCCTTGGGGGGGCGCTGGCACCCAGTAC. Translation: CASSPWGGAGTQY. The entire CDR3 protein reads CASSPWGGAGTQYF. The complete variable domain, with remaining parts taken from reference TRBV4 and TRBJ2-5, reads ETAVFQTPNYHVTQVGNEVSFNCKQTLGHDTMYWYKQDSKKLLKIMFSYNNKQLIVNETVPRRFSPQSSDKAHLNLRIKSVEPEDSAVYLCASSPWGGAGTQYFGPGTRLLVL.

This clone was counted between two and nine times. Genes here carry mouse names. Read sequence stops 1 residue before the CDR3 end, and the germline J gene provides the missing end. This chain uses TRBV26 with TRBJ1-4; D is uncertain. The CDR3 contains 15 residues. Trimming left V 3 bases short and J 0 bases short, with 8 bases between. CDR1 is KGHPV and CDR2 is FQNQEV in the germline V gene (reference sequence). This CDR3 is CASSLNSLSNERLFF. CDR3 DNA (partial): TGTGCCAGCAGTCTTAACAGCCTTTCCAACGAAAGATTATTT.

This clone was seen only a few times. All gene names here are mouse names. The CDR3 region is CASTRDRVAGQLYF. Partial CDR3 DNA: TGTGCCAGCACCCGGGACAGGGTGGCCGGGCAGCTCTAC. V and J are TRBV26 and TRBJ2-2; 9 bases are a match to TRBD1. The CDR3 end is not reached by the read, which stops 1 residue before it; the germline J gene fills it in. J lost 6 bases, V lost 7 bases, and 6 bases had no gene match. CDR1 is KGHPV, CDR2 FQNQEV, per germline (reference sequence). The CDR3 length is 14 residues.

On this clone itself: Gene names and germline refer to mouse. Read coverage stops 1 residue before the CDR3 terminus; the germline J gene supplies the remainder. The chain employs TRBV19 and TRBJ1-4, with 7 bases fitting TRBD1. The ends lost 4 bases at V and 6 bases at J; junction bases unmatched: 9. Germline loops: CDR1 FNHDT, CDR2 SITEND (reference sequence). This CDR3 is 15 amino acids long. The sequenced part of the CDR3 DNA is TGTGCCAGCAGTCCCTCGCCCAGGGGGGACGAAAGATTATTT. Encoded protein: CASSPSPRGDERLF. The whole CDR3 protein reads CASSPSPRGDERLFF.

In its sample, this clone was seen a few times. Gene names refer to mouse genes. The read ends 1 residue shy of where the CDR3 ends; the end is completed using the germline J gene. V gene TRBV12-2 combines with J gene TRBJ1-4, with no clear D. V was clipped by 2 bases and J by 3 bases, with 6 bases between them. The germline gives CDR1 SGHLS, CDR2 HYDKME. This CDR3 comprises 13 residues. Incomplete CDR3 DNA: TGTGCCAGCTCTCCTCGCCCCAACGAAAGATTATTT. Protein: CASSPRPNERLF. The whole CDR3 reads CASSPRPNERLFF.

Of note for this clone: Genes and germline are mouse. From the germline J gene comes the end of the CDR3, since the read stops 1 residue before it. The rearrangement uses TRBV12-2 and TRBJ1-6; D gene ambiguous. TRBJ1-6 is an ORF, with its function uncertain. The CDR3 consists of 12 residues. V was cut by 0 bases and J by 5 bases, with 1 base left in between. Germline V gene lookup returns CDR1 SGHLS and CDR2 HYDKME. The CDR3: CASSLHNSPLYF. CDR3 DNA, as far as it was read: TGTGCCAGCTCTCTCCATAATTCGCCCCTCTAC.

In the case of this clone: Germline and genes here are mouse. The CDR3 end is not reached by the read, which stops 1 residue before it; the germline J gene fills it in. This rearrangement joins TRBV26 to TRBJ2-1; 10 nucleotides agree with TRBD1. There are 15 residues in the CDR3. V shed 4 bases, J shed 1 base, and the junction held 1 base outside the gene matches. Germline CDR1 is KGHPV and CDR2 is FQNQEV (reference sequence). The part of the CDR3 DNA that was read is TGTGCCAGCAGTCCGGACAGGGGGAACTATGCTGAGCAGTTC. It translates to CASSPDRGNYAEQF. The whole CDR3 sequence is CASSPDRGNYAEQFF.

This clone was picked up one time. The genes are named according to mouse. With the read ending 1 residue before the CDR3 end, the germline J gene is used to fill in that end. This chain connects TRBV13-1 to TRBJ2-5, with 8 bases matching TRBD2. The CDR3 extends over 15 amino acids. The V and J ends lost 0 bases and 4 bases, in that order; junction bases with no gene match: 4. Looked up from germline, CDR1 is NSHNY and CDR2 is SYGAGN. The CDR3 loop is CASSDGGGGKDTQYF. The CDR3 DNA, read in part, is TGTGCCAGCAGTGATGGGGGGGGCGGGAAAGACACCCAGTAC.

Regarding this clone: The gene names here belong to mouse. The CDR3 is CASRDSSGNTLYF. CDR3 bases read: TGTGCTAGCAGGGACAGTTCTGGAAATACGCTCTAT. The V call is TRBV29, the J call TRBJ1-3; perhaps TRBD1 as D (6 bases). The CDR3 goes on 1 residue after the read ends, and that part is filled in from the germline J gene. The CDR3 consists of 13 residues. Trimming shortened V by 6 bases and J by 0 bases, and 6 bases separated the two germline ends. CDR1 is MSHET and CDR2 is SYDVDS in the germline V gene.

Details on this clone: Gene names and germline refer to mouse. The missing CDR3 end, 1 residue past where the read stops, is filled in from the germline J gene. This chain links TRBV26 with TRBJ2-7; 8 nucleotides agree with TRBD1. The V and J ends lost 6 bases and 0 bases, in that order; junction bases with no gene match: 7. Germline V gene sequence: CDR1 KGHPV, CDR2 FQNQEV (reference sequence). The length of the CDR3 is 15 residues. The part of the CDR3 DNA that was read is TGTGCCAGCAGCCTCGGACAGGGCAACTCCTATGAACAGTAC. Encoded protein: CASSLGQGNSYEQY. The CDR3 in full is CASSLGQGNSYEQYF.

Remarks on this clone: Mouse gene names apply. The sequenced part of the CDR3 DNA is TGTGCCAGCAGTGATTGGGACTGGCAAGACACCCAGTAC. Protein product: CASSDWDWQDTQY. The full CDR3 is CASSDWDWQDTQYF. This chain connects TRBV13-1 to TRBJ2-5; TRBD2 matches at 8 bases. The CDR3 is cut off 1 residue early in the read; its end comes from the germline J gene. V shed 1 base and J 3 bases; nucleotides not matched to a gene: 1. CDR1 and CDR2 from the germline V gene are NSHNY and SYGAGN. The CDR3 spans 14 residues.

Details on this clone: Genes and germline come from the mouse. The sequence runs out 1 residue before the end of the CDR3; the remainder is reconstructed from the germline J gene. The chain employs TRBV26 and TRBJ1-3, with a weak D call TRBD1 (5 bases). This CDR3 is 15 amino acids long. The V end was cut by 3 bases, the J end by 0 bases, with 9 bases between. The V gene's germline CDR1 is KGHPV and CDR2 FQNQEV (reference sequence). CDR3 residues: CASSLGANSGNTLYF. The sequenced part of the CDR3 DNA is TGTGCCAGCAGTCTAGGGGCGAATTCTGGAAATACGCTCTAT.

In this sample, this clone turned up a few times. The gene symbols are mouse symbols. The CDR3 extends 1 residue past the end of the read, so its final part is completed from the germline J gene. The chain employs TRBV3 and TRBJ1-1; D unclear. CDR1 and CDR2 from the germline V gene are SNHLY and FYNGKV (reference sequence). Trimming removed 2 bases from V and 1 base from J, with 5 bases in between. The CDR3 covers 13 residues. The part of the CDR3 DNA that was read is TGTGCCAGCAGCTTAACCGGAAACACAGAAGTCTTC. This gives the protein CASSLTGNTEVF. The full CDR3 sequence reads CASSLTGNTEVFF.

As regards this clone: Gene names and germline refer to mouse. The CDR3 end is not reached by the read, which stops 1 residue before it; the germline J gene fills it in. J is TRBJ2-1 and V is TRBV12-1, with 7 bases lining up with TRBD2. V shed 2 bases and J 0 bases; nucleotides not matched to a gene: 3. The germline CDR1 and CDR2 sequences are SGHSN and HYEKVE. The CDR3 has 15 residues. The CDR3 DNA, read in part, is TGTGCCAGCTCTCCCGGGACTGCTAACTATGCTGAGCAGTTC. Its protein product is CASSPGTANYAEQF. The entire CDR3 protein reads CASSPGTANYAEQFF. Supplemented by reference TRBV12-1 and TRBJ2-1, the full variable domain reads DSGVVQSPRHIIKEKGGRSVLTCIPISGHSNVVWYQQTLGKELKFLIQHYEKVERDKGFLPSRFSVQQFDDYHSEMNMSALELEDSAMYFCASSPGTANYAEQFFGPGTRLTVL.

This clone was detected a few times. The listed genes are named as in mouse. CDR3 sequence: CSSSLGLGGANTGQLYF. CDR3 DNA (partial): TGCTCCAGCAGTCTGGGACTGGGGGGGGCAAACACCGGGCAGCTCTAC. The chain joins TRBV23 to TRBJ2-2; TRBD2, as called in the table, went unchecked against the DNA. The CDR3 extends 1 residue past the end of the read, so its final part is completed from the germline J gene. The CDR3 is made up of 17 amino acids. The germline V gene encodes CDR1 KGHTA and CDR2 FQNQQP.

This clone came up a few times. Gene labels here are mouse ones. CDR3 sequence reads: CASRTGISNERLFF. Incomplete CDR3 DNA: TGTGCCAGCAGGACAGGGATTTCCAACGAAAGATTATTT. The chain links TRBV26 to TRBJ1-4; TRBD1 matches at 7 bases. The read gets to within 1 residue of the CDR3 end, and the germline J gene fills in the rest. CDR1 and CDR2 (germline): KGHPV, FQNQEV (reference sequence). This CDR3 region has 14 residues. V lost 6 bases and J lost 0; bases outside the gene matches: 1.